This T cell receptor (beta chain) was found in a study of PD-1 blockade in classical Hodgkin lymphoma. As to this clone: As yet, its antigen is unknown.

Germline CDR1 is KGHSH and CDR2 is LQKENI. Trimming shortened V by 2 bases and J by 3 bases, and 16 bases separated the two germline ends. The CDR3 covers 16 residues. Study-level findings and limits: Newly diagnosed patients were reported to start with lower TCR diversity than healthy donors. Reasons behind the repertoire differences stay unclear, perhaps disease activity or earlier therapy.

The table came from immunoSEQ multiplex PCR; TCRdb's copy has only in-frame clones and leaves some out. The sample contains about 36,000 clones, roughly 91% of which appear only once. As for time point: newly diagnosed, previously untreated cHL patient sample. By magnetic negative selection, CD4+ T cells were purified from thawed PBMCs. The authors compared against newly diagnosed, untreated classical Hodgkin lymphoma PBMCs. This chain links TRBV18 with TRBJ1-2; D is uncertain. Sequences were obtained from CD4+ T cells from blood. The clonotype was recovered from a human donor with classical Hodgkin lymphoma. In DNA form, the CDR3 reads TGTGCCAGCTCACCAATCTGGTCAAAGGCGGACTATGGCTACACCTTC. Amino acids: CASSPIWSKADYGYTF.